One and the same sample provided the 14 T cell receptor beta chains below, sequenced in a study of cytomegalovirus exposure and HLA in healthy donors. The PCR employed 60 Vbeta primers together with 13 Jbeta primers. Assay: immunoSEQ multiplex PCR; the TCRdb copy retains only in-frame clones and omits some. Of under 90,000 clones listed, about 87% were seen once; the top ten hold around 2.5%. The specimen was PBMCs. The receptors derive from a man younger than 35 in good health and CMV-seronegative.

The chain carries TRBV19 and TRBJ1-6; possibly TRBD1 for D (5 bases). Germline-derived CDR1 and CDR2 are LNHDA and SQIVND (reference sequence). The CDR3 is 15 residues long. Between the trimmed V and J ends, which lost 7 bases and 10 bases, there was a span of 20 bases. The chain's CDR3 is CASKRTPFLGSPLHF. CDR3 DNA sequence: TGTGCCAGTAAGAGGACACCTTTTCTCGGGTCACCCCTCCACTTT.

This sequence joins TRBV5-4 and TRBJ2-1; 12 bases fit TRBD2. Trimming took 1 base from V and 12 from J; bases not matched to a gene: 8. The CDR3 loop spans 15 amino acids. Germline V lookup: CDR1 SGHNT, CDR2 YYREEE (reference sequence). DNA for the CDR3: TGTGCCAGCAGCTTGAAAACAGGACTAGCGGGATTGCAGTTCTTC. Translation gives CASSLKTGLAGLQFF.

V and J are TRBV29-1 and TRBJ1-1; no firm D call. V was clipped by 0 bases and J by 6 bases, with 11 bases between them. CDR3 length: 13 residues. Germline V gives CDR1 SQVTM, CDR2 ANQGSEA. The CDR3 protein is CSVEEGRTSEAFF. The CDR3 DNA follows: TGCAGCGTTGAAGAGGGCAGGACTTCTGAAGCTTTCTTT. Full variable domain (remainder filled in from reference TRBV29-1 and TRBJ1-1): SAVISQKPSRDICQRGTSLTIQCQVDSQVTMMFWYRQQPGQSLTLIATANQGSEATYESGFVIDKFPISRPNLTFSTLTVSNMSPEDSSIYLCSVEEGRTSEAFFGQGTRLTVV.

This clone is medium-sized in the sample. V and J are TRBV25-1 and TRBJ2-3, with D unclear. Germline values: CDR1 MGHDK, CDR2 SYGVNS. CDR3 length: 13 residues. Deletions cut 1 base from V and 5 bases from J, with 7 bases between. This CDR3 reads CASSESLGDTQYF. The DNA for the CDR3 is TGTGCCAGCAGTGAATCGCTCGGAGATACGCAGTATTTT.

This chain links TRBV30 with TRBJ1-1, with a tentative D call TRBD1 (6 bases). Trimming removed 0 bases from V and 1 base from J, with 15 bases in between. The length of the CDR3 is 16 residues. The germline V gene encodes CDR1 GTSNPN and CDR2 SVGIG (reference sequence). CDR3 coding DNA: TGTGCCTGGAGTGTACGATCCGGGACAAAGAACACTGAAGCTTTCTTT. Protein sequence: CAWSVRSGTKNTEAFF.

This chain links TRBV7-9 with TRBJ1-4; a possible D gene is TRBD1 (5 bases). V lost 4 bases to trimming and J lost 0 bases, with 12 bases between them. CDR3 length equals 16 residues. The V gene's germline CDR1 is SEHNR and CDR2 FQNEAQ (reference sequence). In DNA form, the CDR3 reads TGTGCCAGCAGCTGGGGCCGGGAGGCAACTAATGAAAAACTGTTTTTT. Amino acid sequence: CASSWGREATNEKLFF.

The rearrangement links TRBV23-1 to TRBJ2-7; the match to TRBD1 covers 8 bases. TRBV23-1 belongs to the ORF category, with a function that is uncertain. V was pared by 4 bases and J by 4 bases, with 12 bases of the junction left unmatched. This CDR3 comprises 16 residues. Here the CDR3 reads CASSLTSRTGLYEQYF. The DNA of the CDR3 is TGCGCCAGCAGTCTTACTTCCCGGACAGGGCTTTACGAGCAGTACTTC.

This clone appeared a few times. The V call is TRBV6-4, the J call TRBJ2-7, with a weak D call TRBD1 (6 bases). Germline V gene sequence: CDR1 MRHNA, CDR2 SNTAGT. Trimming stripped 3 bases from V and 2 bases from J, with 8 bases between. The CDR3 is made up of 13 amino acids. CDR3 DNA sequence: TGTGCCAGCAGTGAGGACAGTGCCTACGAGCAGTACTTC. Its translation: CASSEDSAYEQYF.

This rearrangement joins TRBV5-4 to TRBJ2-7; 8 bases match TRBD1. CDR3 length equals 16 residues. V lost 0 bases to trimming and J lost 4 bases; unmatched junction nucleotides: 9. Germline assignment: CDR1 SGHNT and CDR2 YYREEE (reference sequence). The CDR3 protein is CASSLGQGSFLYEQYF. CDR3 coding DNA: TGTGCCAGCAGCTTGGGACAGGGGAGTTTTCTATACGAGCAGTACTTC. Full variable domain (outside the CDR3, taken from reference TRBV5-4 and TRBJ2-7): ETGVTQSPTHLIKTRGQQVTLRCSSQSGHNTVSWYQQALGQGPQFIFQYYREEENGRGNFPPRFSGLQFPNYSSELNVNALELDDSALYLCASSLGQGSFLYEQYFGPGTRLTVT.

The V and J genes are TRBV6-5 and TRBJ1-2; the match to TRBD1 covers 10 bases. The V segment lost 1 base and the J segment 5 bases; nucleotides outside the gene matches: 7. The CDR3 has 16 residues. Per the germline V gene, CDR1 is MNHEY and CDR2 is SVGAGI. The CDR3 spells CASSYLGTGAMYGYTF. As DNA, the CDR3 is TGTGCCAGCAGTTACTTAGGGACAGGGGCGATGTATGGCTACACCTTC.

The rearrangement joins TRBV5-1 to TRBJ2-5; unclear D gene. This CDR3 region has 15 residues. V shed 0 bases and J shed 5 bases, with 14 bases lying between them. In germline, CDR1 is SGHRS, CDR2 YFSETQ. CDR3 protein: CASSLGRVVEETQYF. The CDR3 DNA sequence: TGCGCCAGCAGCTTGGGTCGGGTCGTAGAGGAGACCCAGTACTTC.

The J gene is TRBJ1-2, the V gene TRBV14, with unresolved D. CDR3 size: 12 residues. Trimming took 3 bases from V and 8 from J, leaving 10 bases between them. The germline V gene encodes CDR1 SGHDN and CDR2 FVKESK. In DNA, the CDR3 is TGTGCCAGCAGCCAGTATGCTAGGGGCTACACCTTC. Translating it yields CASSQYARGYTF.

This rearrangement joins TRBV5-1 to TRBJ2-7; 10 bases align to TRBD2. Germline CDR1 SGHRS, CDR2 YFSETQ. CDR3 size: 14 residues. Trimming took 3 bases from V and 3 from J; bases not matched to a gene: 3. CDR3 sequence (DNA): TGCGCCAGCAGCTCGTTAGCGGGAGGCTACGAGCAGTACTTC. It codes for CASSSLAGGYEQYF. Variable domain in full (rest from reference TRBV5-1 and TRBJ2-7): KAGVTQTPRYLIKTRGQQVTLSCSPISGHRSVSWYQQTPGQGLQFLFEYFSETQRNKGNFPGRFSGRQFSNSRSEMNVSTLELGDSALYLCASSSLAGGYEQYFGPGTRLTVT.

This chain joins TRBV18 and TRBJ1-6; D may be TRBD1 (5 bases). Per germline, CDR1 KGHSH and CDR2 LQKENI. V lost 3 bases and J 10 bases, leaving 13 bases between the germline ends. The CDR3 is 14 residues long. For the CDR3, the DNA is TGTGCCAGCTCACCGGACACGGCCGACTCACCCCTCCACTTT. Protein: CASSPDTADSPLHF.